A single sample gave rise to the 14 T cell receptor beta chains below, sequenced in a study of pediatric ulcerative colitis. One to two pinch biopsies were taken from the rectum during colonoscopy. Generated by immunoSEQ multiplex PCR, the TCRdb table keeps only in-frame clones and is missing some. The sample has 30,000 to 35,000 clones; about 81% are singletons. Sequenced input: gut tissue. The source is a boy aged 10-17 years with mild ulcerative colitis.

The rearrangement joins TRBV5-1 to TRBJ1-1; possibly TRBD1 for D (5 bases). Germline-derived CDR1 and CDR2 are SGHRS and YFSETQ. Deletions cut 4 bases from V and 2 bases from J, with 15 bases between. CDR3 size: 15 residues. The CDR3 nucleotides are TGCGCCAGCAGCCGAAACACCCAGGGAAACACTGAAGCTTTCTTT. It yields the protein CASSRNTQGNTEAFF. The full variable domain, in which reference TRBV5-1 and TRBJ1-1 provide the parts outside the CDR3, is KAGVTQTPRYLIKTRGQQVTLSCSPISGHRSVSWYQQTPGQGLQFLFEYFSETQRNKGNFPGRFSGRQFSNSRSEMNVSTLELGDSALYLCASSRNTQGNTEAFFGQGTRLTVV.

The chain uses TRBV2 and TRBJ2-3, with D possibly being TRBD2 (6 bases). V was trimmed by 10 bases and J by 0 bases, leaving 17 bases between them. The CDR3 is 15 amino acids. Germline CDR1 reads SNHLY; CDR2 reads FYNNEI. In DNA, the CDR3 is TGTGCCACCAATAGAGCGGGTTATAGCACAGATACGCAGTATTTT. This encodes CATNRAGYSTDTQYF.

This chain links TRBV5-6 with TRBJ1-2; maybe TRBD1 (6 bases). The CDR3 loop spans 17 amino acids. CDR1 and CDR2 (germline): SGHDT, YYEEEE. Trimming stripped 1 base from V and 2 bases from J, with 18 bases between. CDR3 nucleotides: TGTGCCAGCAGCTTGATGATTGGGGGGCGTAGAAACTATGGCTACACCTTC. This translates into CASSLMIGGRRNYGYTF.

The gene calls are TRBV7-6 and TRBJ1-3; D is undetermined. Deletions cut 4 bases from V and 4 bases from J, with 11 bases between. Germline V gene sequence: CDR1 SGHVS, CDR2 FNYEAQ. CDR3 length: 14 amino acids. CDR3 bases: TGTGCCAGCAGCTCCCGGGGTGGCGGAAACACCATATATTTT. Translating gives CASSSRGGGNTIYF.

The gene calls are TRBV30 and TRBJ1-2; D gene uncertain. Germline V CDR1 and CDR2: GTSNPN, SVGIG (reference sequence). Trimming stripped 4 bases from V and 4 bases from J, with 13 bases between. CDR3 length equals 13 residues. CDR3 sequence: CAWMWLSGYGYTF. The CDR3 coding sequence is TGTGCCTGGATGTGGCTATCGGGCTATGGCTACACCTTC. Using reference TRBV30 and TRBJ1-2 for the parts outside the CDR3, the full variable domain is SQTIHQWPATLVQPVGSPLSLECTVEGTSNPNLYWYRQAAGRGLQLLFYSVGIGQISSEVPQNLSASRPQDRQFILSSKKLLLSDSGFYLCAWMWLSGYGYTFGSGTRLTVV.

The V call is TRBV7-6, the J call TRBJ2-1, with 14 bases identical to TRBD2. Germline assignment: CDR1 SGHVS and CDR2 FNYEAQ. Germline trimming cut 2 bases from V and 0 bases from J; bases unmatched to any gene: 6. The CDR3 totals 19 residues. As DNA, the CDR3 is TGTGCCAGCAGCTTACATTGGACTAGCGGGGGGACCTCCTACAATGAGCAGTTCTTC. Encoded protein: CASSLHWTSGGTSYNEQFF.

This clone appeared a single time. The J gene is TRBJ1-3, the V gene TRBV5-1; perhaps TRBD1 as D (6 bases). The V end lost 2 bases, the J end lost 4 bases, and 10 bases lay between the germline ends. There are 14 residues in the CDR3. Germline V gene data show CDR1 as SGHRS and CDR2 as YFSETQ. This chain's CDR3 is CASSLSGGGNTIYF. Here the CDR3 DNA reads TGCGCCAGCAGCTTATCCGGGGGCGGAAACACCATATATTTT.

The chain has TRBV6-5 and TRBJ2-3; TRBD1 is a possible D gene (6 bases). Between the trimmed V and J ends, which lost 6 bases and 1 base, there was a span of 11 bases. The CDR3 sequence is 14 residues long. Germline loops: CDR1 MNHEY, CDR2 SVGAGI. As DNA, the CDR3 is TGTGCCAGCAGACCCTCAGGGGGCACAGATACGCAGTATTTT. Protein sequence: CASRPSGGTDTQYF.

This rearrangement joins TRBV11-3 to TRBJ1-1; D gene uncertain. The CDR3 covers 13 residues. CDR1 is SGHNT, CDR2 YENEEA, per germline. The V end lost 1 base, the J end lost 1 base, and 4 bases lay between the germline ends. CDR3 in amino acids: CASSLGRNTEAFF. Written as DNA, the CDR3 is TGTGCCAGCAGCTTAGGTAGGAACACTGAAGCTTTCTTT. Combining the CDR3 with reference TRBV11-3 and TRBJ1-1 gives the whole variable domain EAGVVQSPRYKIIEKKQPVAFWCNPISGHNTLYWYLQNLGQGPELLIRYENEEAVDDSQLPKDRFSAERLKGVDSTLKIQPAELGDSAVYLCASSLGRNTEAFFGQGTRLTVV.

Here the CDR3 DNA reads TGTGCCAGCTGGCCAGGGGGCGATCAGCCCCAGCATTTT. Amino acid sequence: CASWPGGDQPQHF. This chain uses TRBV2 with TRBJ1-5; TRBD1 agrees at 8 bases. Unmatched junction bases numbered 5, after V lost 8 bases and J lost 5 bases. CDR1 is SNHLY, CDR2 FYNNEI, per germline. The CDR3 runs 13 residues.

The gene calls are TRBV5-6 and TRBJ2-5; the D is unclear. Germline CDR1 SGHDT, CDR2 YYEEEE. Trimming left V 1 base short and J 1 base short, with 5 bases between. This CDR3 is 13 amino acids long. The CDR3 DNA reads as TGTGCCAGCAGCTTGTCGATCCAAGAGACCCAGTACTTC. Amino acids: CASSLSIQETQYF. The complete variable domain, with remaining parts taken from reference TRBV5-6 and TRBJ2-5, reads DAGVTQSPTHLIKTRGQQVTLRCSPKSGHDTVSWYQQALGQGPQFIFQYYEEEERQRGNFPDRFSGHQFPNYSSELNVNALLLGDSALYLCASSLSIQETQYFGPGTRLLVL.

CDR3 residues: CASSDETSDTYGTDTQYF. CDR3 in DNA: TGCGCCAGCAGTGACGAGACTAGCGACACTTACGGCACAGATACGCAGTATTTT. This chain links TRBV10-1 with TRBJ2-3; TRBD2 matches 8 bases. The germline V gene encodes CDR1 WNHNN and CDR2 SYGVQD (reference sequence). The CDR3 sequence is 18 residues long. V gave up 3 bases and J gave up 1 base; unmatched junction bases: 12.

The chain is built from TRBV4-2 and TRBJ1-4; 8 bases are shared with TRBD1. Germline V gene sequence: CDR1 LGHNA, CDR2 YNFKEQ. This CDR3 is built from 18 residues. Trimming at V came to 1 base and at J to 0 bases, leaving 7 bases not matched to a gene. The CDR3 reads CASSQATGARATNEKLFF. The CDR3 bases are TGTGCCAGCAGCCAAGCGACAGGGGCGAGAGCAACTAATGAAAAACTGTTTTTT.

This sequence joins TRBV5-1 and TRBJ2-7; D tentatively fits TRBD1 or TRBD2 (5 bases each). V lost 5 bases, J lost 0 bases, and 12 bases lay in between. The CDR3 is 14 amino acids. The V gene's germline CDR1 is SGHRS and CDR2 YFSETQ. CDR3: CASRVAGSSYEQYF. CDR3 DNA sequence: TGCGCCAGCAGAGTCGCAGGGAGCTCCTACGAGCAGTACTTC.